This paragraph covers one T cell receptor beta chain sequence. Seattle's enrolled individuals joined amid active infection and were then monitored longitudinally. Under the authors' procedure: Amplifying reference gene primers gave estimates of nucleated cell counts. Clones were sequenced by immunoSEQ multiplex PCR, and TCRdb holds only the in-frame ones, with some missing. The V and J calls and clone size are taken from that table; D and trimming were inferred from the DNA. The data hold some 150,000 clones, with around 85% observed a single time. These data belong to a study of blood T cell repertoires in COVID-19. Study-wide background: Donors in the United States, Italy and Spain gave samples during acute or convalescent COVID-19. PBMCs, B-cell-depleted T cells, or T cells were the source of the cDNA or gDNA that made up the material.

Germline CDR1 is LNHDA and CDR2 is SQIVND (reference sequence). The CDR3 extends over 15 amino acids. V shed 5 bases and J shed 4 bases, with 17 bases lying between them. The receptor's source is a man between 60 and 75 years old with COVID-19, enrolled during active disease. What was sequenced was peripheral blood. The rearrangement links TRBV19 to TRBJ1-1; a weak D match, TRBD1 (5 bases). The CDR3 sequence is CASSPRSGRGTEAFF. As DNA, the CDR3 is TGTGCCAGTAGTCCCCGATCAGGGAGGGGCACTGAAGCTTTCTTT.